This entry features one T cell receptor beta chain sequence. Its antigen is unknown. This sample was included in a study of OX40 agonist ivuxolimab in advanced cancers. Study-level findings and limits: No determination was made of the antigen specificity of the expanded peripheral T cells. In the 0.1-3.0 mg/kg groups, partial responders showed among the lowest expansion.

Germline V lookup: CDR1 KGHSH, CDR2 LQKENI. This CDR3 is built from 15 residues. The V end was cut by 3 bases, the J end by 2 bases, with 14 bases between. This table comes from immunoSEQ multiplex PCR, and its TCRdb copy is limited to in-frame clones, with some not included. The sample yields under 85,000 clones, about three quarters seen once. The chain has TRBV18 and TRBJ2-7; possible D gene TRBD2, 7 bases. Sequences were derived from CD4+ or CD8+ T cells sorted from blood, sampled in a trial of the OX40 agonist ivuxolimab. The TCR originated in an adult with an advanced solid tumor such as melanoma, head and neck, liver or kidney cancer. The CDR3 reads CASSPAGGGTYEQYF. The CDR3 region has the DNA TGTGCCAGCTCACCCGCTGGGGGGGGCACCTACGAGCAGTACTTC. The variable domain in full, with the rest retrieved from reference TRBV18 and TRBJ2-7, is NAGVMQNPRHLVRRRGQEARLRCSPMKGHSHVYWYRQLPEEGLKFMVYLQKENIIDESGMPKERFSAEFPKEGPSILRIQQVVRGDSAAYFCASSPAGGGTYEQYFGPGTRLTVT.